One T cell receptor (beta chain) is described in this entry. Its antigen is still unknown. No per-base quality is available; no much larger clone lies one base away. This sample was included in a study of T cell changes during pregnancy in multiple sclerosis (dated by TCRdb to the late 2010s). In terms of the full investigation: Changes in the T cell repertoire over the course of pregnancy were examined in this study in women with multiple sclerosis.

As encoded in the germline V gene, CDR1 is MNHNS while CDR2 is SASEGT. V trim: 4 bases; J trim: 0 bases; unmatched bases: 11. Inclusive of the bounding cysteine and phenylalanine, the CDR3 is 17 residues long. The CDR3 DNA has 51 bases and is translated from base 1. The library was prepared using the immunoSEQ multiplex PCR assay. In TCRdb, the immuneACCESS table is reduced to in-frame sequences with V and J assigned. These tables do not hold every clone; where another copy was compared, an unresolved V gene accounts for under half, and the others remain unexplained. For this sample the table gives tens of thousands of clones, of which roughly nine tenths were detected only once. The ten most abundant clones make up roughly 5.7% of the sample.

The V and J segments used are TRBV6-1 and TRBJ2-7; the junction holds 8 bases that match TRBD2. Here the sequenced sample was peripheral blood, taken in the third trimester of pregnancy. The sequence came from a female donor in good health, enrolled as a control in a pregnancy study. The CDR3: CASSARRGGTSSYEQYF. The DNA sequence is TGTGCCAGCAGTGCCCGACGGGGGGGGACTAGCTCCTACGAGCAGTACTTC.